These 18 T cell receptor beta chains originate from one sample sequenced in a study of blood T cell repertoires in COVID-19. Only in-frame clones appear in the TCRdb table, and some are missing; sequencing was by immunoSEQ multiplex PCR. Here the sample spans 350,000 to 500,000 clones, roughly 89% being singletons. The source material was peripheral blood. Receptors originate from a man between 18 and 29 years old with COVID-19, enrolled during active disease.

This sequence joins TRBV29-1 and TRBJ2-7, with D possibly being TRBD1 (6 bases). The CDR3 sequence is 12 residues long. The germline CDR1 and CDR2 sequences are SQVTM and ANQGSEA. CDR3 residues: CSIRQADYEQYF. The CDR3 DNA sequence: TGCAGTATAAGACAGGCCGACTACGAGCAGTACTTC.

This clone has only one observation. J is TRBJ2-1 and V is TRBV11-3; no firm D call. Germline-derived CDR1 and CDR2 are SGHNT and YENEEA. Trimming removed 7 bases from V and 4 bases from J, with 11 bases in between. The CDR3 extends over 13 amino acids. The CDR3, as DNA: TGTGCCAGCACGTCGTTCAGTTACAATGAGCAGTTCTTC. Translation: CASTSFSYNEQFF.

The chain carries TRBV11-1 and TRBJ2-7; maybe TRBD2 (5 bases). Per germline, CDR1 SGHAT and CDR2 FQDESV (reference sequence). V dropped 3 bases and J dropped 6 bases, with 15 bases sitting between them. The CDR3 covers 14 residues. The CDR3 sequence: CASSLDVRGSEQYF. CDR3 nucleotide sequence: TGTGCCAGCAGCTTGGATGTGAGAGGGAGCGAGCAGTACTTC.

The J gene is TRBJ2-3, the V gene TRBV30, with TRBD2 identical over 10 bases. V lost 0 bases, J lost 4 bases, and 7 bases stayed unmatched. The CDR3 is made up of 16 amino acids. From germline, CDR1 is GTSNPN and CDR2 SVGIG (reference sequence). The CDR3 coding sequence is TGTGCCTGGAGTGTACACCGGCTAGCGGGAGCAGATACGCAGTATTTT. Translation gives CAWSVHRLAGADTQYF.

This chain uses TRBV10-3 with TRBJ2-2, with 7 positions matching TRBD1. Germline CDR1 and CDR2: ENHRY and SYGVKD. The J segment lost 0 bases and the V segment lost 6 bases, leaving 1 base of the junction unmatched. This CDR3 comprises 14 residues. The CDR3 loop is CAISQGANTGELFF. The CDR3 DNA sequence: TGTGCCATCAGCCAGGGGGCGAACACCGGGGAGCTGTTTTTT.

This clone was detected only once. The V gene is TRBV19, the J gene TRBJ1-5, with 7 nucleotides matching TRBD1. With 9 bases clipped from V and 6 bases from J, the junction kept 11 bases outside the gene matches. The CDR3 loop spans 14 amino acids. CDR1 and CDR2 (germline): LNHDA, SQIVND (reference sequence). The CDR3 region has the DNA TGTGCCAGCGAGCTGACAGGGCTAGGTCAGCCCCAGCATTTT. Translation: CASELTGLGQPQHF.

CDR3 sequence (DNA): TGCGCCAGCAGCCAAGAATGGGCTAGCGGGGGGGCTAGCACAGATACGCAGTATTTT. It specifies CASSQEWASGGASTDTQYF. The rearrangement links TRBV4-1 to TRBJ2-3; 12 positions match TRBD2. The J segment lost 0 bases and the V segment lost 0 bases, leaving 7 bases of the junction unmatched. This CDR3 region has 19 residues. The V gene's germline CDR1 is MGHRA and CDR2 YSYEKL.

V is TRBV7-9 and J is TRBJ2-7; TRBD2 is a possible D gene (6 bases). V dropped 5 bases and J dropped 3 bases, with 20 bases sitting between them. CDR1 SEHNR and CDR2 FQNEAQ come from the germline V gene (reference sequence). The CDR3 runs 16 residues. The CDR3 is CASSQLQTSINYEQYF. CDR3 in DNA: TGTGCCAGCAGCCAACTACAAACTAGCATTAACTACGAGCAGTACTTC. Full variable domain (missing parts from reference TRBV7-9 and TRBJ2-7): DTGVSQNPRHKITKRGQNVTFRCDPISEHNRLYWYRQTLGQGPEFLTYFQNEAQLEKSRLLSDRFSAERPKGSFSTLEIQRTEQGDSAMYLCASSQLQTSINYEQYFGPGTRLTVT.

The chain employs TRBV7-9 and TRBJ1-1; weak D call: TRBD1 (5 bases). In germline, CDR1 is SEHNR, CDR2 FQNEAQ (reference sequence). The CDR3 length is 12 residues. V was clipped by 5 bases and J by 5 bases, with 9 bases between them. This CDR3 reads CASSERGTEAFF. CDR3 nucleotide sequence: TGTGCCAGCAGCGAACGGGGGACTGAAGCTTTCTTT. Using reference TRBV7-9 and TRBJ1-1 for the parts outside the CDR3, the full variable domain is DTGVSQNPRHKITKRGQNVTFRCDPISEHNRLYWYRQTLGQGPEFLTYFQNEAQLEKSRLLSDRFSAERPKGSFSTLEIQRTEQGDSAMYLCASSERGTEAFFGQGTRLTVV.

This chain joins TRBV4-2 and TRBJ1-5, with 8 bases identical to TRBD1. This CDR3 has 16 amino acids. J lost 4 bases, V lost 1 base, and 6 bases had no gene match. Germline V gene sequence: CDR1 LGHNA, CDR2 YNFKEQ. CDR3 sequence (DNA): TGTGCCAGCAGCCAAGGCCCAGGGGGCAAAAATCAGCCCCAGCATTTT. Amino acids: CASSQGPGGKNQPQHF.

There are a few counts of this clone. The chain combines TRBV19 with TRBJ2-2, with 9 bases identical to TRBD1. After removal of 3 bases from V and 3 bases from J, the junction contained 2 bases not matched to a gene. Per the germline V gene, CDR1 is LNHDA and CDR2 is SQIVND (reference sequence). The CDR3 is made up of 15 amino acids. The DNA of the CDR3 is TGTGCCAGTAGTATGGGGGACAGGGACACCGGGGAGCTGTTTTTT. Translated, it gives CASSMGDRDTGELFF.

The chain couples TRBV2 to TRBJ2-5, with 7 bases aligning to TRBD1. V was pared by 7 bases and J by 5 bases, with 4 bases of the junction left unmatched. This CDR3 comprises 12 residues. From germline, CDR1 is SNHLY and CDR2 FYNNEI. The CDR3 reads CASIGGIETQYF. In DNA form, the CDR3 reads TGTGCCAGCATAGGGGGCATCGAGACCCAGTACTTC. Combining the CDR3 with reference TRBV2 and TRBJ2-5 gives the whole variable domain EPEVTQTPSHQVTQMGQEVILRCVPISNHLYFYWYRQILGQKVEFLVSFYNNEISEKSEIFDDQFSVERPDGSNFTLKIRSTKLEDSAMYFCASIGGIETQYFGPGTRLLVL.

The chain is built from TRBV7-8 and TRBJ2-5; 10 bases map to TRBD1. The J segment lost 5 bases and the V segment lost 4 bases, leaving 7 bases of the junction unmatched. CDR3 length equals 15 residues. Germline V gene data show CDR1 as SGHVS and CDR2 as FQNEAQ. CDR3 bases: TGTGCCAGCAGCTCGGGGACAGGGGTAGGCGAGACCCAGTACTTC. Amino acids: CASSSGTGVGETQYF. Full variable domain (rest looked up from reference TRBV7-8 and TRBJ2-5): GAGVSQSPRYKVAKRGQDVALRCDPISGHVSLFWYQQALGQGPEFLTYFQNEAQLDKSGLPSDRFFAERPEGSVSTLKIQRTQQEDSAVYLCASSSGTGVGETQYFGPGTRLLVL.

The rearrangement links TRBV9 to TRBJ2-3, with TRBD2 matching over 15 bases. Unmatched junction bases numbered 8, after V lost 3 bases and J lost 6 bases. CDR1 SGDLS and CDR2 YYNGEE come from the germline V gene. The CDR3 has 17 residues. CDR3 DNA: TGTGCCAGCAGCGCCCTGGGACTAGCGGGGGGTAGGGATACGCAGTATTTT. Translated, it gives CASSALGLAGGRDTQYF.

This sequence joins TRBV2 and TRBJ1-5; 9 bases match TRBD1. The CDR3 loop spans 16 amino acids. The V segment lost 1 base and the J segment 0 bases; nucleotides outside the gene matches: 1. Germline V gene data show CDR1 as SNHLY and CDR2 as FYNNEI. CDR3 bases: TGTGCCAGCAGTGAAGACAGGGGGCATAGCAATCAGCCCCAGCATTTT. It encodes CASSEDRGHSNQPQHF.

The J gene is TRBJ1-1, the V gene TRBV5-1, with 10 bases aligning to TRBD1. Germline values: CDR1 SGHRS, CDR2 YFSETQ. Losses at the gene ends were 3 bases for V and 5 bases for J; bases not matched to a gene: 4. The CDR3 loop spans 14 amino acids. The CDR3 here is CASSWDRGGTEAFF. The CDR3 DNA sequence: TGCGCCAGCAGCTGGGACAGGGGTGGGACTGAAGCTTTCTTT.

This clone was picked up a small number of times. This sequence joins TRBV7-2 and TRBJ2-1, with 11 bases lining up with TRBD2. V was clipped by 2 bases and J by 10 bases; unmatched bases: 4. The CDR3 length is 14 residues. CDR1 is SGHTA and CDR2 is FQGNSA in the germline V gene. The CDR3 nucleotides are TGTGCCAGCAGCTTACTAGCGGGGGGCACAGAGCAGTTCTTC. This sequence encodes CASSLLAGGTEQFF.

The rearrangement links TRBV21-1 to TRBJ2-7; the D call of TRBD2 is as the table states it, not checked on the DNA. TRBV21-1 is an annotated pseudogene. This CDR3 region has 16 residues. The CDR3 DNA sequence: TGTGCCAGCAGCAAAGTAAACTGCAAGAGCTCCTACGAGCAGTACTTC. This codes for CASSKVNCKSSYEQYF.